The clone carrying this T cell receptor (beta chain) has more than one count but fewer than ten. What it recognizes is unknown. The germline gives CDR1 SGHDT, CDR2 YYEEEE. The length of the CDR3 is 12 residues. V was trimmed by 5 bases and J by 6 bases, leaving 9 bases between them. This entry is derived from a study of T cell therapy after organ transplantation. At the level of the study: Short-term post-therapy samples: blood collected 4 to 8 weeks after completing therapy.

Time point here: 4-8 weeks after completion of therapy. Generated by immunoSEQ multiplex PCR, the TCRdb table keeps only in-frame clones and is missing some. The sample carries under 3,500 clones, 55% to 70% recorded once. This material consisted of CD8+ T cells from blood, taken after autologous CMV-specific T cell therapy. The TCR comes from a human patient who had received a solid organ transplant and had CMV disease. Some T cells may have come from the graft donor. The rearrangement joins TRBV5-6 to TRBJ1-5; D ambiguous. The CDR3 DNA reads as TGTGCCAGCAGTATAGGAGGTCAGCCCCAGCATTTT. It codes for CASSIGGQPQHF.